This T cell receptor beta chain was retrieved from a study of Graves' ophthalmopathy and Graves' hyperthyroidism. Study as a whole: Specimen type is peripheral blood, obtained at initial diagnosis before any treatment. General observations from the study: Most thyroid clonotypes with frequency above 0.001 were detected in blood too.

If patients had other autoimmune diseases, uncontrolled infections, pregnancy or lactation, they were excluded. PBMCs were obtained from roughly 9.7 ml of fresh peripheral blood. Note on this clonotype: The target antigen is unknown.

CDR3 regions of TCR beta were amplified from RNA transcripts. First-round RT-PCR with HTBI primers preceded a second-round multiplex PCR. In TCRdb, the multiplex PCR reads were re-called with MiXCR into one record per CDR3 protein. The table has more than 300,000 distinct CDR3 sequences, about 18% seen once. Germline assignment: CDR1 SQVTM and CDR2 ANQGSEA. The CDR3 is 13 amino acids. Trimming shortened V by 4 bases and J by 0 bases, and 10 bases separated the two germline ends. The sample taken for sequencing was peripheral blood. The TCR comes from an adult woman with stable Graves' hyperthyroidism. V and J are TRBV29-1 and TRBJ2-7, with D possibly being TRBD1 or TRBD2 (5 bases each). CDR3 coding DNA: TGCAGCGTTGCAAGGGGACGCTCCTACGAGCAGTACTTC. Residues: CSVARGRSYEQYF.